A selection of T cell receptor beta chains follows, all from one sample in a study of T cells after yellow fever vaccination. TCRdb processed the 5' RACE reads anew with MiXCR; each CDR3 protein has one entry. Here the sample spans fewer than 450,000 distinct CDR3 sequences, 4% being singletons. The specimen comprised PBMCs, sampled 5 days after the yellow fever booster vaccination. The receptors originated from a man aged 18 to 35 who received the YFV17D yellow fever vaccine. CDR3s include the opening cysteine and the closing phenylalanine or tryptophan. A D gene is named only where the DNA matches it firmly. Expanded clones are given a class, and other clones once, few, many or no size at all.

CASSSSPIPEAFF | TGTGCCAGCAGCAGTTCCCCAATCCCTGAAGCTTTCTTT | 13 | - | TRBJ1-1 | TRBV7-3 | -
CASSFPGGGGELFF | TGTGCCAGCAGTTTCCCCGGGGGCGGCGGGGAGCTGTTTTTT | 14 | - | TRBJ2-2 | TRBV12-3/TRBV12-4 | few
CSAPTRSRGRSTGELFF | TGCAGTGCTCCTACCCGGTCAAGGGGTCGGTCCACCGGGGAGCTGTTTTTT | 17 | - | TRBJ2-2 | TRBV20-1 | few
CASSHSPWVSPTGELFF | TGTGCCAGCAGCCATTCGCCGTGGGTCTCCCCCACCGGGGAGCTGTTTTTT | 17 | - | TRBJ2-2 | TRBV4-2 | many
CASSVGGNSNQPQHF | TGTGCCAGCAGCGTAGGGGGTAATAGCAATCAGCCCCAGCATTTT | 15 | - | TRBJ1-5 | TRBV9 | many
CASSQDGAGEASVRFPIYEQYF | TGTGCCAGCAGCCAAGATGGGGCAGGGGAGGCATCGGTTCGCTTCCCGATCTACGAGCAGTACTTC | 22 | - | TRBJ2-7 | TRBV14 | few
CASSVAVRGATDTQYF | TGTGCCAGCAGCGTAGCCGTGCGGGGGGCTACAGATACGCAGTATTTT | 16 | TRBD2 | TRBJ2-3 | TRBV9 | many
CASSLADAHNSPLHF | TGTGCCAGCAGCTTAGCAGACGCACATAATTCACCCCTCCACTTT | 15 | - | TRBJ1-6 | TRBV7-8 | many
CSARDPRGQEQFF | TGCAGTGCTAGAGATCCCAGGGGCCAAGAGCAGTTCTTC | 13 | - | TRBJ2-1 | TRBV20-1 | -
CASSPGQGGTNEKLFF | TGTGCCAGCTCACCTGGACAGGGAGGAACTAATGAAAAACTGTTTTTT | 16 | TRBD1 | TRBJ1-4 | TRBV18 | few
CASSQDRDRAAFF | TGCGCCAGCAGCCAAGACCGAGACAGGGCAGCTTTCTTT | 13 | TRBD1 | TRBJ1-1 | TRBV4-3 | many
CATRGTGANTQYF | TGTGCCACCAGAGGGACAGGGGCAAATACGCAGTATTTT | 13 | TRBD1 | TRBJ2-3 | TRBV24-1 | many
CSVVQGSNIQYF | TGCAGCGTTGTACAGGGTTCAAACATTCAGTACTTC | 12 | - | TRBJ2-4 | TRBV29-1 | -
CASSSWGRGGDTQYF | TGTGCCAGCAGTTCCTGGGGGAGGGGGGGAGATACGCAGTATTTT | 15 | - | TRBJ2-3 | TRBV12-3/TRBV12-4 | -
CASSFSQGSNQPQHF | TGTGCCAGCAGCTTCTCTCAGGGGAGCAATCAGCCCCAGCATTTT | 15 | - | TRBJ1-5 | TRBV7-9 | -
CASSLTFGYTEAFF | TGTGCCAGCAGCCTTACCTTCGGCTACACTGAAGCTTTCTTT | 14 | - | TRBJ1-1 | TRBV5-5 | few
CASSWGTGYSGNTIYF | TGTGCCAGCAGTTGGGGGACAGGGTACTCTGGAAACACCATATATTTT | 16 | TRBD1 | TRBJ1-3 | TRBV7-2 | -
CSVELGRGLLGNTIYF | TGCAGCGTTGAGCTGGGCAGGGGGCTTCTCGGAAACACCATATATTTT | 16 | TRBD1 | TRBJ1-3 | TRBV29-1 | -
CSVAFSYNEQFF | TGCAGCGTGGCATTCTCCTACAATGAGCAGTTCTTC | 12 | - | TRBJ2-1 | TRBV29-1 | many
CASSRGQKGETQYF | TGTGCCAGCAGCAGAGGACAGAAAGGGGAGACCCAGTACTTC | 14 | - | TRBJ2-5 | TRBV27 | many
CASRRRSANYGYTF | TGTGCCAGCAGACGGCGGTCAGCTAACTATGGCTACACCTTC | 14 | - | TRBJ1-2 | TRBV12-3/TRBV12-4 | many
CASSGGQQPYEQYF | TGTGCCAGCAGCGGGGGACAGCAACCCTACGAGCAGTACTTC | 14 | TRBD1 | TRBJ2-7 | TRBV7-6 | many
CSASLSVPSSTDTQYF | TGCAGTGCTAGTCTGTCAGTCCCCTCTAGCACAGATACGCAGTATTTT | 16 | - | TRBJ2-3 | TRBV20-1 | few
CASRSPGVANYGYTF | TGTGCCAGCAGATCTCCGGGGGTGGCTAACTATGGCTACACCTTC | 15 | - | TRBJ1-2 | TRBV12-3/TRBV12-4 | few
CSARLGRGGTDTQYF | TGCAGTGCTAGGCTCGGGCGGGGGGGAACAGATACGCAGTATTTT | 15 | TRBD2 | TRBJ2-3 | TRBV20-1 | -
CASSLLSTQYF | TGTGCCAGCAGTTTACTCAGTACGCAGTATTTT | 11 | - | TRBJ2-3 | TRBV12-3/TRBV12-4 | many
CASSGRELRLTDTQYF | TGTGCCAGCAGTGGCCGGGAACTAAGGCTCACAGATACGCAGTATTTT | 16 | - | TRBJ2-3 | TRBV6-2/TRBV6-3 | many
CASSQVARRGLGQPQHF | TGCGCCAGCAGCCAAGTGGCTCGCAGGGGCTTGGGTCAGCCCCAGCATTTT | 17 | - | TRBJ1-5 | TRBV4-1 | few
CASNTPGGGIQYF | TGTGCCAGCAACACCCCGGGTGGCGGCATTCAGTACTTC | 13 | - | TRBJ2-4 | TRBV7-2 | many
CASSLTASMNTEAFF | TGCGCCAGCAGCTTGACGGCAAGTATGAACACTGAAGCTTTCTTT | 15 | - | TRBJ1-1 | TRBV5-1 | -
CSASQLAKNIQYF | TGCAGTGCTAGTCAGTTAGCCAAAAACATTCAGTACTTC | 13 | - | TRBJ2-4 | TRBV20-1 | -
CASSPGARWGFTEAFF | TGCGCCAGCAGCCCAGGGGCCCGGTGGGGATTTACTGAAGCTTTCTTT | 16 | - | TRBJ1-1 | TRBV4-3 | -
CASSSRGQGTDTQYF | TGTGCCAGCAGTTCCAGGGGCCAGGGCACAGATACGCAGTATTTT | 15 | - | TRBJ2-3 | TRBV7-3 | -
CSVQGTEFPHEQYF | TGCAGCGTTCAGGGGACAGAGTTCCCCCACGAGCAGTACTTC | 14 | TRBD1 | TRBJ2-7 | TRBV29-1 | -